What follows are 22 T cell receptor beta chains derived from one specimen sequenced in a study of monozygotic twins with inflammatory bowel disease. Each CDR3 protein gets one entry in TCRdb, which reprocessed the 5' RACE reads and gives no DNA. The table gives about 300,000 distinct CDR3 sequences; the top ten clones make up 5% to 6% of it. The sample consisted of blood. Source of these receptors: a human donor with ulcerative colitis or Crohn's disease, or a healthy co-twin of an affected twin (not recorded which).

J is TRBJ2-7 and V is TRBV7-8; TCRdb proposes TRBD2, but this gene call is untestable without DNA. The CDR3 is 13 amino acids. CDR1 is SGHVS, CDR2 FQNEAQ, per germline. CDR3 loop: CASSLADQGPQYF.

The chain combines TRBV6-5 with TRBJ2-3. Germline V gene sequence: CDR1 MNHEY, CDR2 SVGAGI. This CDR3 spans 14 amino acids. CDR3: CASSYPGPTDTQYF.

The chain employs TRBV20-1 and TRBJ2-3. Looked up from germline, CDR1 is DFQATT and CDR2 is SNEGSKA (reference sequence). This CDR3 is 12 amino acids long. The CDR3 spells CSATPNTDTQYF.

The chain's CDR3 is CASSYGTFYSNQPQHF. The rearrangement links TRBV6-2 or TRBV6-3 to TRBJ1-5; TCRdb outputs TRBD1, but without DNA this stays unchecked. Germline V gene lookup returns CDR1 MNHEY and CDR2 SVGEGT. The CDR3 length is 16 residues.

The chain has TRBV7-2 and TRBJ2-5; absent DNA, TCRdb's TRBD2 call cannot be checked. Germline V CDR1 and CDR2: SGHTA, FQGNSA. CDR3 size: 16 residues. CDR3 loop: CASSFRGPSGLETQYF.

The chain links TRBV4-3 to TRBJ2-5; TCRdb reports TRBD1, a call that lacks DNA to check it against. CDR1 is LGHNA and CDR2 is YSLEER in the germline V gene. The CDR3 is made up of 14 amino acids. CDR3 amino acids: CASSLTRGAETRYF.

This rearrangement joins TRBV7-2 to TRBJ1-6. CDR3 size: 15 residues. Germline V gene sequence: CDR1 SGHTA, CDR2 FQGNSA. CDR3: CASSPYRVSNSPLHF.

V and J are TRBV5-1 and TRBJ2-5; TCRdb indicates TRBD1, and absent DNA this call remains unverified. CDR1 SGHRS and CDR2 YFSETQ come from the germline V gene. CDR3 length: 15 amino acids. CDR3 amino acids: CASSLVAGTGETQYF.

The rearrangement joins TRBV7-2 to TRBJ2-3. Germline loops: CDR1 SGHTA, CDR2 FQGNSA. The CDR3 loop spans 11 amino acids. The CDR3 loop reads CASTPADTQYF.

This rearrangement joins TRBV2 to TRBJ1-2. The CDR3 loop spans 13 amino acids. CDR1 SNHLY and CDR2 FYNNEI come from the germline V gene. Here the CDR3 reads CASRFRALYGYTF.

V is TRBV27 and J is TRBJ2-7; without DNA, the TCRdb call of TRBD1 cannot be checked. Germline CDR1 MNHEY, CDR2 SMNVEV (reference sequence). CDR3 length: 13 residues. CDR3 sequence reads: CASRNTGGHEQYF.

The chain has TRBV7-2 and TRBJ2-3; with no DNA, the TCRdb D assignment of TRBD1 cannot be verified. The CDR3 totals 14 residues. The germline gives CDR1 SGHTA, CDR2 FQGNSA. CDR3 sequence: CASSPYRVADTQYF.

V is TRBV5-1 and J is TRBJ2-7. Looked up from germline, CDR1 is SGHRS and CDR2 is YFSETQ. There are 12 residues in the CDR3. The CDR3 loop is CASSVGTYEQYF.

The chain is built from TRBV20-1 and TRBJ2-1. CDR1 and CDR2 from the germline V gene are DFQATT and SNEGSKA (reference sequence). The CDR3 loop spans 14 amino acids. CDR3 region: CSARRRSSYNEQFF.

The J gene is TRBJ1-1, the V gene TRBV12-3 or TRBV12-4; TCRdb lists TRBD1, though no DNA is available to test this call. The CDR3 has 15 amino acids. The CDR3 reads CASTYRGGMNTEAFF.

The chain has TRBV29-1 and TRBJ1-1; as DNA is missing, the TRBD1 call by TCRdb cannot be tested. This CDR3 is 14 amino acids long. CDR1 is SQVTM, CDR2 ANQGSEA, per germline. The CDR3 region is CSVEETRGATEAFF.

The chain recombines TRBV29-1 with TRBJ2-7; the TCRdb call, TRBD2, lacks DNA for checking. CDR1 is SQVTM and CDR2 is ANQGSEA in the germline V gene. The CDR3 runs 15 residues. The CDR3 loop is CSVELGGVSSYEQYF.

This chain joins TRBV28 and TRBJ2-1; the TRBD1 assignment by TCRdb is unverifiable without DNA. Germline CDR1 MDHEN, CDR2 SYDVKM. CDR3 length: 17 residues. The CDR3 sequence: CASTPRLVGGANNEQFF.

The V gene is TRBV12-3 or TRBV12-4, the J gene TRBJ1-4; TCRdb reports TRBD1, a call that lacks DNA to check it against. The CDR3 totals 14 residues. CDR3 residues: CASRQTGRSEKLFF.

The gene calls are TRBV4-2 and TRBJ2-7. The CDR3 runs to 16 residues. Germline V gives CDR1 LGHNA, CDR2 YNFKEQ. The CDR3 protein is CASSQVEVLSSYEQYF.

The chain carries TRBV6-5 and TRBJ1-2. CDR1 is MNHEY, CDR2 SVGAGI, per germline. The CDR3 loop spans 12 amino acids. CDR3 region: CASRRVNYGYSF.

The V call is TRBV2, the J call TRBJ1-2; TCRdb's D call, TRBD1, is unchecked because there is no DNA. Germline V gene lookup returns CDR1 SNHLY and CDR2 FYNNEI. The CDR3 has 15 residues. The CDR3 loop reads CASSDDTGPNYGYTF.